This TCR beta chain was identified in a study of breast tumors, draining lymph nodes, adjacent tissues. The lymph nodes were axillary draining lymph nodes from breast cancer patients. The germline CDR1 and CDR2 sequences are SGHRS and YFSETQ. The CDR3 spans 13 residues. Trimming stripped 1 base from V and 8 bases from J, with 12 bases between. TCRdb analysed the multiplex PCR reads with MiXCR anew, one entry per CDR3 protein. The table records under 250,000 distinct CDR3 sequences, 32% of them present only once. Notes on the study in general: Tumor repertoires ranked between lymph nodes and nontumor tissue in diversity, with V and J gene preferences. Data only fit, rather than demonstrated, lymph node origin of most tumor T cells.

A word on this clonotype: The antigen is unknown.

The specimen sequenced was axillary lymph node tissue. The clonotype was recovered from a female donor with breast cancer. Some clones in this sample may be carry-over from other donors' samples. The rearrangement uses TRBV5-1 and TRBJ1-2; possibly TRBD1 for D (5 bases). The CDR3 region is CASSLSWGLGYTF. DNA of the CDR3: TGCGCCAGCAGCTTGTCATGGGGCTTAGGCTACACCTTC.